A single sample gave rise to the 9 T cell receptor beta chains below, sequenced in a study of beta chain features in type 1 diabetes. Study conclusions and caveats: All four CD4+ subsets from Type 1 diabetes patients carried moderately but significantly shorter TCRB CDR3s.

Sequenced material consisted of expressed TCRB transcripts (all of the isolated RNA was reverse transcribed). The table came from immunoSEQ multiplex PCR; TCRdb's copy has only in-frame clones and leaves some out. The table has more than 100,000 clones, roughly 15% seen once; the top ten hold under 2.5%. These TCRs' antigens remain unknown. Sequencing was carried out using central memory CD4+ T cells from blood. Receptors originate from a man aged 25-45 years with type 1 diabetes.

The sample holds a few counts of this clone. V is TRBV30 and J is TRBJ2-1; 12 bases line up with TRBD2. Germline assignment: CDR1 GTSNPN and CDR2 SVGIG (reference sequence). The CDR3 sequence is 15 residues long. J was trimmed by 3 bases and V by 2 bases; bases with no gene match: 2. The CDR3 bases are TGTGCCTGGAGTATACTAGCGGGGGGCTACAATGAGCAGTTCTTC. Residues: CAWSILAGGYNEQFF.

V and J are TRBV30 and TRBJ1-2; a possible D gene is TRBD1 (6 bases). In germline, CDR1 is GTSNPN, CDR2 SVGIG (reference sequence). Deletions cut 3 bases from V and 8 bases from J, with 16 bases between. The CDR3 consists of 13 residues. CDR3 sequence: CAWSLGTKGGYTF. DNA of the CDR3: TGTGCCTGGAGCCTAGGGACAAAAGGAGGCTACACCTTC. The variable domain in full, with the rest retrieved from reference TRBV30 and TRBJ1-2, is SQTIHQWPATLVQPVGSPLSLECTVEGTSNPNLYWYRQAAGRGLQLLFYSVGIGQISSEVPQNLSASRPQDRQFILSSKKLLLSDSGFYLCAWSLGTKGGYTFGSGTRLTVV.

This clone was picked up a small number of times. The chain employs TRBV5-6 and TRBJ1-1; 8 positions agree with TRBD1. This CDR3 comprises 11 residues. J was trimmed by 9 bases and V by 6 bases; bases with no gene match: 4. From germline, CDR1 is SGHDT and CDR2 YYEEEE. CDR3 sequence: CASTNRGKAFF. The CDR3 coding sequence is TGTGCCAGCACCAACAGGGGGAAAGCTTTCTTT. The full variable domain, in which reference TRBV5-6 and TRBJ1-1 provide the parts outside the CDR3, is DAGVTQSPTHLIKTRGQQVTLRCSPKSGHDTVSWYQQALGQGPQFIFQYYEEEERQRGNFPDRFSGHQFPNYSSELNVNALLLGDSALYLCASTNRGKAFFGQGTRLTVV.

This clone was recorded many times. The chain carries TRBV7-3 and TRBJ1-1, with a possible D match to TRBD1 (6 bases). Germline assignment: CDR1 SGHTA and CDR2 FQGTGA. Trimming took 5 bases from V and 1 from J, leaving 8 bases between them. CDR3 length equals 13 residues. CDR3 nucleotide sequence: TGTGCCAGCAGCCGACAGGAGAACACTGAAGCTTTCTTT. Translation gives CASSRQENTEAFF. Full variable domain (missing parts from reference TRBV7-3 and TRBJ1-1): GAGVSQTPSNKVTEKGKYVELRCDPISGHTALYWYRQSLGQGPEFLIYFQGTGAADDSGLPNDRFFAVRPEGSVSTLKIQRTERGDSAVYLCASSRQENTEAFFGQGTRLTVV.

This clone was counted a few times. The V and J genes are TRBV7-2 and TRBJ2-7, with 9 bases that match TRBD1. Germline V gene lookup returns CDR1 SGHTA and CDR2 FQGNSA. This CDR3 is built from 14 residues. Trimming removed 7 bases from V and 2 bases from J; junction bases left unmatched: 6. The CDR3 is CASNRGQGPYEQYF. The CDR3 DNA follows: TGTGCCAGCAACCGGGGACAGGGTCCCTACGAGCAGTACTTC.

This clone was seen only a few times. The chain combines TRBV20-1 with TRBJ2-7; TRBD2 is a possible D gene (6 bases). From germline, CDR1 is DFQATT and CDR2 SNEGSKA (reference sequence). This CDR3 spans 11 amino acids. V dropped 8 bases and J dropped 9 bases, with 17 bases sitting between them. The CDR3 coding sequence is TGCAGTCCCTTCCGGGAGACATTGCAGTACTTC. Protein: CSPFRETLQYF.

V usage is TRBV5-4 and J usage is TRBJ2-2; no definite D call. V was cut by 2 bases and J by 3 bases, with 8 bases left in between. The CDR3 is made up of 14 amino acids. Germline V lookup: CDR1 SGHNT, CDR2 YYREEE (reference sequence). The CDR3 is CASSLGKDTGELFF. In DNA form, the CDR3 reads TGTGCCAGCAGCTTAGGCAAGGACACCGGGGAGCTGTTTTTT.

CDR3: CASSSTSSGGLSYEQYF. CDR3 coding DNA: TGTGCCAGCAGCTCTACCTCTAGCGGGGGGCTCTCCTACGAGCAGTACTTC. V is TRBV4-2 and J is TRBJ2-7, with 11 bases fitting TRBD2. CDR3 length: 17 amino acids. CDR1 is LGHNA, CDR2 YNFKEQ, per germline. V gave up 5 bases and J gave up 0 bases; unmatched junction bases: 9.

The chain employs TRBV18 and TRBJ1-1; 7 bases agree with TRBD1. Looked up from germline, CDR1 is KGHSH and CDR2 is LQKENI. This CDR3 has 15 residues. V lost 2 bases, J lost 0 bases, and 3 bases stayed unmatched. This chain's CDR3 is CASSPDRDMNTEAFF. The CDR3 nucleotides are TGTGCCAGCTCACCAGACAGGGACATGAACACTGAAGCTTTCTTT.